A single sample is the source of the 21 T cell receptor beta chains below, sequenced in a study of beta chain features in type 1 diabetes. Study results and limitations: Patients with Type 1 diabetes showed moderately but significantly shorter TCRB CDR3s in all four CD4+ subsets.

Every bit of the isolated RNA underwent reverse transcription, so sequencing read expressed TCRB transcripts. Sequencing used immunoSEQ multiplex PCR; TCRdb keeps in-frame clones, though not all of them. The sample yields 120,000 to 150,000 clones, 10% to 15% seen once. Antigens for these TCRs are unknown. Sequenced input: central memory CD4+ T cells from blood. These receptors were collected from a man between 18 and 35 years old with type 1 diabetes.

The sample holds a few counts of this clone. V usage is TRBV7-9 and J usage is TRBJ1-3, with a possible D match to TRBD1 (5 bases). Germline values: CDR1 SEHNR, CDR2 FQNEAQ (reference sequence). CDR3 length equals 17 residues. V lost 0 bases, J lost 0 bases, and 12 bases lay in between. This CDR3 is CASSLALGHHSGNTIYF. The CDR3 region has the DNA TGTGCCAGCAGCTTAGCCCTAGGACACCACTCTGGAAACACCATATATTTT. Full variable domain (remainder filled in from reference TRBV7-9 and TRBJ1-3): DTGVSQNPRHKITKRGQNVTFRCDPISEHNRLYWYRQTLGQGPEFLTYFQNEAQLEKSRLLSDRFSAERPKGSFSTLEIQRTEQGDSAMYLCASSLALGHHSGNTIYFGEGSWLTVV.

As regards this clone: It may be a read error: a sequence one base away is much more abundant. The same CDR3 also results from other DNA sequences found in this sample. The gene calls are TRBV5-1 and TRBJ1-1, with no clear D. V was cut by 5 bases and J by 5 bases, with 16 bases left in between. Germline V gives CDR1 SGHRS, CDR2 YFSETQ. The CDR3 covers 14 residues. Here the CDR3 DNA reads TGCGCCAGCAGTTCGGAAAGACTAGCAACTGAAGCTTTCTTT. Encoded protein: CASSSERLATEAFF.

The gene calls are TRBV5-4 and TRBJ1-2; weak D call: TRBD1 (5 bases). Trimming cost V 4 bases and J 5 bases, with 18 bases left between them. The CDR3 extends over 15 amino acids. Germline assignment: CDR1 SGHNT and CDR2 YYREEE (reference sequence). The CDR3 spells CASSHFEGQGYGYTF. The CDR3, as DNA: TGTGCCAGCAGCCATTTCGAAGGGCAGGGATATGGCTACACCTTC.

This clone came up a few times. The CDR3 coding sequence is TGTGCCAGCACCTCCTCTTTGGGTGGGCAAGAGACCCAGTACTTC. It specifies CASTSSLGGQETQYF. The rearrangement joins TRBV28 to TRBJ2-5; D gene uncertain. The CDR3 is made up of 15 amino acids. The V gene's germline CDR1 is MDHEN and CDR2 SYDVKM. Trimming took off 7 bases at V and 2 bases at J, with 17 bases between the two ends.

At least ten counts were recorded for this clone. The gene calls are TRBV19 and TRBJ2-1, with D possibly TRBD2 on 6 matching bases. Germline-derived CDR1 and CDR2 are LNHDA and SQIVND (reference sequence). V was trimmed by 3 bases and J by 11 bases, leaving 11 bases between them. This CDR3 comprises 12 residues. The CDR3 protein is CASSITGTQQFF. CDR3 DNA sequence: TGTGCCAGTAGTATTACCGGGACTCAGCAGTTCTTC.

This clone appeared a few times. This rearrangement joins TRBV5-1 to TRBJ1-2; no clear D. Deletions cut 6 bases from V and 4 bases from J, with 13 bases between. Germline CDR1 SGHRS, CDR2 YFSETQ. CDR3 length equals 13 residues. The CDR3 region has the DNA TGCGCCAGCACTGCCGGGAGTAGCTATGGCTACACCTTC. This gives the protein CASTAGSSYGYTF.

This clone was counted only a few times. Compared with germline, one end of the junction differs, possibly owing to a read error. This chain links TRBV20-1 with TRBJ2-3, with 10 bases identical to TRBD2. Germline V lookup: CDR1 DFQATT, CDR2 SNEGSKA (reference sequence). CDR3 length equals 10 residues. The CDR3 sequence is CSGEGSGGFF. The CDR3 region has the DNA TGCAGCGGAGAGGGTAGCGGGGGGTTTTTT.

This clone has only a few counts. The rearrangement links TRBV5-6 to TRBJ2-7, with 9 positions matching TRBD1. V dropped 4 bases and J dropped 1; count of bases not matched to a gene: 6. Per germline, CDR1 SGHDT and CDR2 YYEEEE. There are 15 residues in the CDR3. The CDR3 is CASSPGTGPSYEQYF. The DNA for the CDR3 is TGTGCCAGCAGCCCGGGGACAGGGCCTTCCTACGAGCAGTACTTC.

The chain carries TRBV11-3 and TRBJ2-5; weak D call: TRBD2 (5 bases). The CDR3 is made up of 14 amino acids. Germline CDR1 is SGHNT and CDR2 is YENEEA. Deletions cut 2 bases from V and 1 base from J, with 8 bases between. In DNA, the CDR3 is TGTGCCAGCAGCTTATACAGCGGCCAAGAGACCCAGTACTTC. Translated: CASSLYSGQETQYF.

The rearrangement joins TRBV4-2 to TRBJ2-1; 7 bases align to TRBD2. V trimming: 0 bases; J trimming: 9 bases; junction bases outside the gene matches: 5. The CDR3 is 14 residues long. From germline, CDR1 is LGHNA and CDR2 YNFKEQ. The CDR3 spells CASSQDGGRGEQFF. The CDR3 DNA sequence: TGTGCCAGCAGCCAAGATGGAGGGAGGGGTGAGCAGTTCTTC.

This clone was detected only a few times. The chain carries TRBV14 and TRBJ1-4; TRBD1 is a possible D gene (5 bases). This CDR3 region has 14 residues. The germline V and J ends were trimmed by 0 bases and 10 bases, with 12 bases remaining between them. The germline gives CDR1 SGHDN, CDR2 FVKESK. This CDR3 is CASSQEGVAGKLFF. DNA for the CDR3: TGTGCCAGCAGCCAAGAAGGGGTCGCGGGAAAACTGTTTTTT. Together with reference TRBV14 and TRBJ1-4, the CDR3 gives the full variable domain: EAGVTQFPSHSVIEKGQTVTLRCDPISGHDNLYWYRRVMGKEIKFLLHFVKESKQDESGMPNNRFLAERTGGTYSTLKVQPAELEDSGVYFCASSQEGVAGKLFFGSGTQLSVL.

The chain carries TRBV5-1 and TRBJ2-5, with a possible D match to TRBD2 (5 bases). This CDR3 spans 15 amino acids. Trimming took 3 bases from V and 2 from J, leaving 14 bases between them. Germline V gives CDR1 SGHRS, CDR2 YFSETQ. The CDR3 DNA reads as TGCGCCAGCAGCTCACCCTTTTCGGGACAAGAGACCCAGTACTTC. Amino acids: CASSSPFSGQETQYF.

This chain links TRBV30 with TRBJ2-1; D unresolved. CDR3 length equals 15 residues. Germline loops: CDR1 GTSNPN, CDR2 SVGIG (reference sequence). Between the trimmed V and J ends, which lost 6 bases and 0 bases, there was a span of 15 bases. CDR3 sequence: CACETGSHSYNEQFF. The CDR3 nucleotides read TGTGCCTGCGAAACCGGTAGCCACTCCTACAATGAGCAGTTCTTC.

This clone has a handful of counts. The chain has TRBV6-1 and TRBJ2-1, with no clear D. Germline V gene lookup returns CDR1 MNHNS and CDR2 SASEGT. The CDR3 consists of 11 residues. V was trimmed by 5 bases and J by 4 bases, leaving 3 bases between them. CDR3 amino acids: CASSNYNEQFF. The CDR3 bases are TGTGCCAGCAGTAATTACAATGAGCAGTTCTTC.

This clone was counted between two and nine times. CDR3 nucleotide sequence: TGTGCCAGCATCATAATCGGGGAAACAGGGATTAGCTCCTACGAGCAGTACTTC. It is translated as CASIIIGETGISSYEQYF. V and J are TRBV7-9 and TRBJ2-7; tentative D call: TRBD1 (6 bases). This CDR3 contains 18 residues. Germline V gives CDR1 SEHNR, CDR2 FQNEAQ (reference sequence). V lost 7 bases and J lost 0, with 25 bases in between.

The chain is built from TRBV30 and TRBJ1-1; perhaps TRBD1 as D (5 bases). Trimming stripped 6 bases from V and 5 bases from J, with 13 bases between. Per germline, CDR1 GTSNPN and CDR2 SVGIG (reference sequence). The CDR3 length is 12 residues. CDR3 DNA sequence: TGTGCCTGTTCCCGGGACGGAACTGAAGCTTTCTTT. Translated: CACSRDGTEAFF.

This clone turned up a few times. One junction end does not reproduce the germline sequence, and a read error may be involved. The chain recombines TRBV29-1 with TRBJ1-2; no clear D. Germline CDR1 reads SQVTM; CDR2 reads ANQGSEA. This CDR3 spans 12 amino acids. The CDR3 here is CCVGLQNYGYTF. In DNA form, the CDR3 reads TGCTGCGTTGGGTTACAGAACTATGGCTACACCTTC.

Regarding this clone: Other DNA sequences within the sample encode an identical CDR3. The chain carries TRBV28 and TRBJ1-2; TRBD1 might be the D (6 bases). Germline-derived CDR1 and CDR2 are MDHEN and SYDVKM. V gave up 4 bases and J gave up 4 bases, with 10 bases separating them. The CDR3 runs 13 residues. CDR3 sequence reads: CASSSTGFYGYTF. CDR3 nucleotides: TGTGCCAGCAGTTCGACAGGCTTCTATGGCTACACCTTC.

A remark on this clone: A single base separates this from a much larger clone, so it may be a read error. V is TRBV5-5 and J is TRBJ2-3, with D uncertain. The CDR3 length is 12 residues. Germline-derived CDR1 and CDR2 are SGHKS and YYEKEE (reference sequence). Trimming took 4 bases from V and 0 from J, leaving 3 bases between them. CDR3 loop: CASSTSTDTQYF. In nucleotides, the CDR3 is TGTGCCAGCAGCACTAGCACAGATACGCAGTATTTT. The full variable domain, with the rest looked up from reference TRBV5-5 and TRBJ2-3, is DAGVTQSPTHLIKTRGQQVTLRCSPISGHKSVSWYQQVLGQGPQFIFQYYEKEERGRGNFPDRFSARQFPNYSSELNVNALLLGDSALYLCASSTSTDTQYFGPGTRLTVL.

The rearrangement uses TRBV7-9 and TRBJ1-2, with no clear D. CDR1 is SEHNR and CDR2 is FQNEAQ in the germline V gene (reference sequence). The CDR3 spans 14 residues. The germline V and J ends were trimmed by 1 base and 4 bases, with 10 bases remaining between them. CDR3 DNA sequence: TGTGCCAGCAGCTTAGACGCAGCCTCCTATGGCTACACCTTC. Encoded protein: CASSLDAASYGYTF.

V gene TRBV2 combines with J gene TRBJ2-7, with TRBD1 matching over 7 bases. This CDR3 contains 15 residues. The V gene end was trimmed by 1 base and the J gene end by 6 bases; junction bases not matched to a gene: 9. Germline lookup yields CDR1 SNHLY and CDR2 FYNNEI. CDR3 coding DNA: TGTGCCAGCAGTGAAGAGCGACAGGGAAATAGCGAGCAGTACTTC. It specifies CASSEERQGNSEQYF.